This TCR beta chain is from a study of PD-L1 blockade in urothelial cancer. In the study overall: From 2014, patients received atezolizumab, given as 1,200 mg intravenously every 3 weeks. Overall study results and limits: Where pretreatment blood TCR clonality fell below the median, better survival was predicted.

Points on this clone: Its target is not known.

The table came from immunoSEQ multiplex PCR; TCRdb's copy has only in-frame clones and leaves some out. Of 35,000 to 40,000 clones listed, around 80% are singletons. The clonotype comes from an older man with urothelial cancer. The specimen was PBMCs, collected around atezolizumab (anti-PD-L1) treatment.

CDR3 bases: TGTGCCAGCAGCTTCAAGGGGGCTGGGGACGGGGAGCTGTTTTTT. Translated: CASSFKGAGDGELFF. The J gene is TRBJ2-2, the V gene TRBV11-3; 7 bases agree with TRBD1. The CDR3 is 15 amino acids. Trimming removed 3 bases from V and 7 bases from J; junction bases left unmatched: 8. Germline CDR1 reads SGHNT; CDR2 reads YENEEA.